This record covers a single TCR beta chain. Its cognate antigen is unknown. This sample was taken from a study of Ad26.COV2.S vaccination and SARS-CoV-2 variants. Study context: The COV1001 Ad26.COV2.S trial arm included the donor. Into the muscle, Ad26.COV2.S was dosed once or twice, 56 days apart. Study results and caveats: Using TCR breadth and depth analyses may have led to underestimated total T cell responses.

V was cut by 8 bases and J by 1 base, with 14 bases left in between. This CDR3 contains 14 residues. CDR1 and CDR2 from the germline V gene are SEHNR and FQNEAQ (reference sequence). Treatment specified: some 20 received Ad26.COV2.S at low or high dose, single or two shots; 5 received placebo; per-sample allocation not given. It was on day 63 after the first vaccine or placebo injection that samples were taken. This person who donated was an adult of 18-55 years in Boston. Clones were read by immunoSEQ multiplex PCR, and TCRdb kept only the in-frame ones, dropping some. The sample shows about 350,000 clones, roughly 91% of them seen only once.

The receptor comes from a person between 18 and 60 years old who received the Ad26.COV2.S COVID-19 vaccine or a placebo. This chain joins TRBV7-9 and TRBJ2-5; TRBD1 might be the D (6 bases). The sequencing here drew on peripheral blood, taken in a trial of Ad26.COV2.S vaccine versus placebo. The CDR3 sequence is CASAPLDSQETQYF. The CDR3 coding sequence is TGTGCCAGCGCCCCTTTGGACAGCCAAGAGACCCAGTACTTC.